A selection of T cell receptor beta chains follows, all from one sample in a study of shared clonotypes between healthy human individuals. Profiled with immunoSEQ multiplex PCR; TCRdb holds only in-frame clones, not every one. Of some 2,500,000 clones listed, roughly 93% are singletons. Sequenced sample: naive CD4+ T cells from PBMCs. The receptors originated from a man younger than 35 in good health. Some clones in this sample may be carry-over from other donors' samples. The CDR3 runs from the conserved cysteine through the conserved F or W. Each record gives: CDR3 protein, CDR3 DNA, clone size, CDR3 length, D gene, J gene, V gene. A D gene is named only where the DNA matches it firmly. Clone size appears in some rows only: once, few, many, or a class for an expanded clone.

CDR3 protein: CASSLTGSTDTQYF; CDR3 DNA: TGTGCCAGCAGCCTCACGGGATCCACAGATACGCAGTATTTT; clone size: NA; CDR3 length: 14; D gene: NA; J gene: TRBJ2-3; V gene: TRBV5-4
CDR3 protein: CASRALAGGDNEQFF; CDR3 DNA: TGTGCCAGCAGGGCGCTAGCGGGAGGGGACAATGAGCAGTTCTTC; clone size: NA; CDR3 length: 15; D gene: TRBD2; J gene: TRBJ2-1; V gene: TRBV2
CDR3 protein: CASSRLMRDRLTGELFF; CDR3 DNA: TGTGCCAGCAGCCGACTCATGCGGGACAGGTTGACCGGGGAGCTGTTTTTT; clone size: NA; CDR3 length: 17; D gene: TRBD1; J gene: TRBJ2-2; V gene: TRBV14
CDR3 protein: CASSSRNDYGYTF; CDR3 DNA: TGTGCCAGCAGCTCCCGTAATGACTATGGCTACACCTTC; clone size: NA; CDR3 length: 13; D gene: NA; J gene: TRBJ1-2; V gene: TRBV5-4
CDR3 protein: CASSPRGYVTGELFF; CDR3 DNA: TGTGCCAGCAGCCCTAGGGGCTACGTCACCGGGGAGCTGTTTTTT; clone size: NA; CDR3 length: 15; D gene: NA; J gene: TRBJ2-2; V gene: TRBV7-8
CDR3 protein: CAWSGLVLSKNIQYF; CDR3 DNA: TGTGCCTGGTCGGGACTGGTTCTGTCCAAAAACATTCAGTACTTC; clone size: NA; CDR3 length: 15; D gene: NA; J gene: TRBJ2-4; V gene: TRBV30
CDR3 protein: CASSPLGARDTEAFF; CDR3 DNA: TGTGCCAGCTCACCACTGGGGGCTAGGGACACTGAAGCTTTCTTT; clone size: NA; CDR3 length: 15; D gene: NA; J gene: TRBJ1-1; V gene: TRBV18
CDR3 protein: CASSFGTVGTQYF; CDR3 DNA: TGTGCCAGCAGTTTCGGAACAGTTGGGACCCAGTACTTC; clone size: NA; CDR3 length: 13; D gene: NA; J gene: TRBJ2-5; V gene: TRBV28
CDR3 protein: CASRTAAYNEKLFF; CDR3 DNA: TGCGCCAGCAGGACGGCAGCTTATAATGAAAAACTGTTTTTT; clone size: NA; CDR3 length: 14; D gene: NA; J gene: TRBJ1-4; V gene: TRBV5-1
CDR3 protein: CASSEGAAEYNEQFF; CDR3 DNA: TGTGCCAGCAGTGAAGGGGCCGCTGAGTACAATGAGCAGTTCTTC; clone size: NA; CDR3 length: 15; D gene: NA; J gene: TRBJ2-1; V gene: TRBV2
CDR3 protein: CASSLRGGEKLFF; CDR3 DNA: TGTGCCAGCAGCTTACGGGGTGGCGAAAAACTGTTTTTT; clone size: NA; CDR3 length: 13; D gene: NA; J gene: TRBJ1-4; V gene: TRBV7-3
CDR3 protein: CASSYRREGTDTQYF; CDR3 DNA: TGTGCCAGCAGTTACAGGCGGGAGGGCACAGATACGCAGTATTTT; clone size: NA; CDR3 length: 15; D gene: TRBD2; J gene: TRBJ2-3; V gene: TRBV6-6
CDR3 protein: CASSQIAGSPYEQYF; CDR3 DNA: TGCGCCAGCAGCCAGATAGCGGGGTCGCCCTACGAGCAGTACTTC; clone size: NA; CDR3 length: 15; D gene: TRBD2; J gene: TRBJ2-7; V gene: TRBV5-1
CDR3 protein: CASSRGPSGANVLTF; CDR3 DNA: TGTGCCAGCAGCCGGGGTCCCTCTGGGGCCAACGTCCTGACTTTC; clone size: NA; CDR3 length: 15; D gene: NA; J gene: TRBJ2-6; V gene: TRBV11-2
CDR3 protein: CASSESTWSPGGTQYF; CDR3 DNA: TGTGCCAGCAGTGAATCCACTTGGAGCCCCGGGGGGACCCAGTACTTC; clone size: NA; CDR3 length: 16; D gene: NA; J gene: TRBJ2-5; V gene: TRBV6-1
CDR3 protein: CASSAQQGNTIYF; CDR3 DNA: TGTGCCAGCAGCGCGCAACAGGGAAACACCATATATTTT; clone size: NA; CDR3 length: 13; D gene: NA; J gene: TRBJ1-3; V gene: TRBV9
CDR3 protein: CASRLAGMTDTQYF; CDR3 DNA: TGTGCCAGTAGACTAGCGGGAATGACAGATACGCAGTATTTT; clone size: NA; CDR3 length: 14; D gene: TRBD2; J gene: TRBJ2-3; V gene: TRBV19
CDR3 protein: CASSPGQRRGTGELFF; CDR3 DNA: TGCGCCAGCAGCCCCGGACAGAGGCGGGGGACCGGGGAGCTGTTTTTT; clone size: NA; CDR3 length: 16; D gene: NA; J gene: TRBJ2-2; V gene: TRBV4-1
CDR3 protein: CASGAKFVNTQYF; CDR3 DNA: TGTGCCAGCGGGGCCAAGTTTGTGAATACGCAGTATTTT; clone size: once; CDR3 length: 13; D gene: NA; J gene: TRBJ2-3; V gene: TRBV28
CDR3 protein: CASKVGSSSTGELFF; CDR3 DNA: TGCGCCAGCAAGGTAGGGAGTAGTTCCACCGGGGAGCTGTTTTTT; clone size: NA; CDR3 length: 15; D gene: NA; J gene: TRBJ2-2; V gene: TRBV5-1
CDR3 protein: CASTRARSGNTIYF; CDR3 DNA: TGTGCCAGCACTAGAGCTCGCTCTGGAAACACCATATATTTT; clone size: NA; CDR3 length: 14; D gene: NA; J gene: TRBJ1-3; V gene: TRBV6-6
CDR3 protein: CASSKALDSTDTQYF; CDR3 DNA: TGTGCCAGCAGCAAAGCGTTGGACTCCACAGATACGCAGTATTTT; clone size: once; CDR3 length: 15; D gene: NA; J gene: TRBJ2-3; V gene: TRBV21-1
CDR3 protein: CASSGGDRVSGNTIYF; CDR3 DNA: TGTGCCAGCAGCGGAGGGGACAGAGTTTCTGGAAACACCATATATTTT; clone size: once; CDR3 length: 16; D gene: TRBD1; J gene: TRBJ1-3; V gene: TRBV7-2
CDR3 protein: CASSPWDPRGEQYF; CDR3 DNA: TGTGCCAGCAGCCCTTGGGACCCCAGGGGCGAGCAGTACTTC; clone size: NA; CDR3 length: 14; D gene: NA; J gene: TRBJ2-7; V gene: TRBV14
CDR3 protein: CASSPRTGSSYNEQFF; CDR3 DNA: TGCGCCAGCAGTCCGAGGACGGGTAGCTCCTACAATGAGCAGTTCTTC; clone size: NA; CDR3 length: 16; D gene: NA; J gene: TRBJ2-1; V gene: TRBV10-1
CDR3 protein: CASSPLGTTDTQYF; CDR3 DNA: TGTGCCAGCAGTCCCCTGGGTACAACCGATACGCAGTATTTT; clone size: NA; CDR3 length: 14; D gene: NA; J gene: TRBJ2-3; V gene: TRBV2
CDR3 protein: CASSSLGGTNNEQFF; CDR3 DNA: TGTGCCAGCAGCTCCCTCGGCGGGACAAACAATGAGCAGTTCTTC; clone size: NA; CDR3 length: 15; D gene: NA; J gene: TRBJ2-1; V gene: TRBV7-3
CDR3 protein: CASSLAPGAEAFF; CDR3 DNA: TGTGCCAGCAGCTTAGCGCCGGGGGCTGAAGCTTTCTTT; clone size: NA; CDR3 length: 13; D gene: NA; J gene: TRBJ1-1; V gene: TRBV7-9
CDR3 protein: CASNDRRFSRDTEAFF; CDR3 DNA: TGCGCCAGCAACGACAGGCGGTTTTCGAGGGACACTGAAGCTTTCTTT; clone size: NA; CDR3 length: 16; D gene: NA; J gene: TRBJ1-1; V gene: TRBV4-1
CDR3 protein: CASNPRGEGARNTEAFF; CDR3 DNA: TGTGCCAGTAATCCAAGAGGGGAGGGGGCTAGGAACACTGAAGCTTTCTTT; clone size: NA; CDR3 length: 17; D gene: TRBD1; J gene: TRBJ1-1; V gene: TRBV19
CDR3 protein: CASSYPEEFPGNTIYF; CDR3 DNA: TGTGCCAGCAGTTACCCCGAGGAGTTCCCTGGAAACACCATATATTTT; clone size: NA; CDR3 length: 16; D gene: NA; J gene: TRBJ1-3; V gene: TRBV6-5
CDR3 protein: CASSRDRAADTQYF; CDR3 DNA: TGTGCCAGTAGCAGGGACAGGGCGGCAGATACGCAGTATTTT; clone size: once; CDR3 length: 14; D gene: TRBD1; J gene: TRBJ2-3; V gene: TRBV6-1
CDR3 protein: CASSVADYEQYF; CDR3 DNA: TGTGCCAGCAGTGTAGCGGACTACGAGCAGTACTTC; clone size: NA; CDR3 length: 12; D gene: NA; J gene: TRBJ2-7; V gene: TRBV2
CDR3 protein: CATTGGSWSTEAFF; CDR3 DNA: TGTGCCACCACGGGAGGCTCCTGGTCCACTGAAGCTTTCTTT; clone size: NA; CDR3 length: 14; D gene: NA; J gene: TRBJ1-1; V gene: TRBV6-5